What follows are 3 T cell receptor beta chains derived from one specimen sequenced in a study of blood T cell repertoires in COVID-19. TCRdb's table, derived via immunoSEQ multiplex PCR, lists solely in-frame clones and lacks some. The profile shows tens of thousands of clones, roughly 87% of them singletons. Sequences were obtained from peripheral blood. These receptor sequences come from a human donor with active COVID-19. The donor label of this sample is uncertain.

The chain is built from TRBV4-1 and TRBJ2-7; 7 nucleotides match TRBD1. The CDR3 is made up of 17 amino acids. Germline V gene sequence: CDR1 MGHRA, CDR2 YSYEKL. J was trimmed by 3 bases and V by 0 bases; bases with no gene match: 11. CDR3 protein: CASSQEVPGTEIYEQYF. The DNA for the CDR3 is TGCGCCAGCAGCCAAGAAGTTCCGGGGACAGAGATCTACGAGCAGTACTTC.

The chain couples TRBV19 to TRBJ1-5, with 7 bases lining up with TRBD1. The germline V gene encodes CDR1 LNHDA and CDR2 SQIVND (reference sequence). Trimming at V came to 2 bases and at J to 0 bases, leaving 13 bases not matched to a gene. The CDR3 is made up of 19 amino acids. The CDR3, as DNA: TGTGCCAGTAGTATAAGGGGATCTGGGACAGACAATAGCAATCAGCCCCAGCATTTT. As protein: CASSIRGSGTDNSNQPQHF.

This chain links TRBV19 with TRBJ1-1; TRBD1 agrees at 7 bases. The CDR3 runs to 13 residues. Germline V CDR1 and CDR2: LNHDA, SQIVND (reference sequence). V was clipped by 3 bases and J by 8 bases; unmatched bases: 6. The CDR3 region has the DNA TGTGCCAGTAGTATGGTAAACAGGGGAGAAGCTTTCTTT. It codes for CASSMVNRGEAFF.